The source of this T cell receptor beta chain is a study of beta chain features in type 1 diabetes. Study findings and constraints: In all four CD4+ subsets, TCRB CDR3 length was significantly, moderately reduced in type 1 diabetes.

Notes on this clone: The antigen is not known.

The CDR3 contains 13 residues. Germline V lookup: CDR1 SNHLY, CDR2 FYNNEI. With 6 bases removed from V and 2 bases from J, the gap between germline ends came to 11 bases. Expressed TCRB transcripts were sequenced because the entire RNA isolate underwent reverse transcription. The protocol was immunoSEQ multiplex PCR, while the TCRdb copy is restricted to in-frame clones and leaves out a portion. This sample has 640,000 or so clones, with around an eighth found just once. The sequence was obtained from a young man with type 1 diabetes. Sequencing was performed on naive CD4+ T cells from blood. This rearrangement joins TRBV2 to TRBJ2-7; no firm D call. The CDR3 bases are TGTGCCAGCAGCCTGGACGGTACCTACGAGCAGTACTTC. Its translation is CASSLDGTYEQYF.